This T cell receptor (beta chain) was observed in a study of blood T cell repertoires in COVID-19. The authors' processing: Estimation of nucleated cell counts relied on the amplification of reference gene primers. Here immunoSEQ multiplex PCR was the method, and the copy in TCRdb shows in-frame clones only, minus some. The D gene and trimming were derived from the DNA, and the V and J assignments and clone size from that table. The top ten hold around 2.2% of the sample, which has 200,000 to 250,000 clones, 80% to 90% seen once. The CDR3 runs to 14 residues. The chain joins TRBV7-5 to TRBJ1-1. TRBV7-5 is given as a pseudogene. This TCR was sampled from a man aged 30-40 years who had recovered from COVID-19. Sequenced sample: peripheral blood. The CDR3 reads CARSRPGGNTEAFF. DNA of the CDR3: TGTGCCAGAAGCCGGCCGGGGGGCAACACTGAAGCTTTCTTT.